This T cell receptor beta chain was observed in a study of cytomegalovirus exposure and HLA in healthy donors. CDR1 is MGHDK and CDR2 is SYGVNS in the germline V gene. V lost 6 bases, J lost 1 base, and 12 bases lay in between. This CDR3 spans 15 amino acids. To note about this clone: Its antigen is still unknown.

Both 60 Vbeta primers and 13 Jbeta primers went into the PCR. The assay was immunoSEQ multiplex PCR, and TCRdb's table has in-frame clones only and misses some. This sample's table reports about 170,000 clones. The study's findings and limits: Later examination showed HLA-associated TCR beta chains had greater clonal expansion than equally common others.

The sample taken for sequencing was PBMCs. This chain connects TRBV25-1 to TRBJ2-2, with D maybe TRBD1 (5 bases). This clonotype was sampled from a woman aged 60-70 years in good health and CMV-seronegative. CDR3 in amino acids: CASRADRRNTGELFF. The CDR3 DNA reads TGTGCCAGCAGAGCAGACAGACGGAACACCGGGGAGCTGTTTTTT.